The present entry profiles one T cell receptor beta chain with its context. The data derive from a study of control samples from healthy donors and cancer patients. Produced via immunoSEQ multiplex PCR; TCRdb's table is partial and in-frame only. The repertoire holds roughly 40,000 clones, with 90% to 95% as singletons. CDR3 length: 15 residues. Germline assignment: CDR1 SGHDT and CDR2 YYEEEE. V lost 4 bases to trimming and J lost 4 bases, with 17 bases between them. The chain carries TRBV5-6 and TRBJ1-1; unclear D gene. The receptor comes from a woman aged 50 to 60 in good health. What was sequenced was blood. The CDR3 protein is CASSPASLVGTEAFF. DNA for the CDR3: TGTGCCAGCAGCCCCGCCTCTTTGGTAGGCACTGAAGCTTTCTTT.